The clone carrying this T cell receptor (beta chain) appeared many times. Its antigen is currently unknown. The sample comes from a study of neurological immune-mediated disorders. Overall study findings and caveats: The highest TCR clonal expansion occurred in HTLV-1-associated myelopathy; multiple sclerosis fell below healthy controls. Sharing of CDR3 amino acid sequences among expanded clones across subjects was absent, suggesting private repertoires in all groups.

The CDR3 is 15 amino acids. The germline V and J ends were trimmed by 3 bases and 2 bases, with 11 bases remaining between them. Germline-derived CDR1 and CDR2 are LNHDA and SQIVND (reference sequence). cDNA synthesis was performed by 5'RACE with 10-nucleotide random UMIs. TCRdb itself ran the 5' RACE reads through MiXCR, one entry per CDR3 protein. The table includes tens of thousands of distinct CDR3 sequences, 3.5% to 4.5% detected once. The specimen was PBMCs. V usage is TRBV19 and J usage is TRBJ1-5, with D possibly being TRBD1 (6 bases). The receptor was isolated from a middle-aged man with multiple sclerosis. CDR3 residues: CASSIWGAGNQPQHF. CDR3 in DNA: TGTGCCAGTAGTATCTGGGGGGCTGGCAATCAGCCCCAGCATTTT.